This passage covers 15 T cell receptor beta chains from one sample sequenced in a study of control samples from healthy donors and cancer patients. Generated by immunoSEQ multiplex PCR, the TCRdb table keeps only in-frame clones and is missing some. Of 57,000 or so clones listed, 94% are singletons. The sequencing sample was made of blood. These receptors were collected from a man younger than 45 in good health.

This clone was detected once. The CDR3: CSFAGLSGNTIYF. The CDR3 nucleotides are TGCAGTTTTGCGGGGCTCTCTGGAAACACCATATATTTT. The rearrangement uses TRBV29-1 and TRBJ1-3, with D maybe TRBD1 (5 bases). Germline CDR1 is SQVTM and CDR2 is ANQGSEA. CDR3 length: 13 residues.

The rearrangement uses TRBV10-3 and TRBJ1-4, with D possibly matching TRBD1 (5 bases). The V and J ends lost 3 bases and 4 bases respectively, with 9 bases between them. Germline V gene lookup returns CDR1 ENHRY and CDR2 SYGVKD. The CDR3 loop spans 14 amino acids. CDR3 amino acids: CAISDAGNNEKLFF. As DNA, the CDR3 is TGTGCCATCAGTGATGCAGGGAATAATGAAAAACTGTTTTTT.

The chain joins TRBV10-3 to TRBJ2-7, with 8 bases aligning to TRBD1. The CDR3 loop spans 13 amino acids. The germline V gene encodes CDR1 ENHRY and CDR2 SYGVKD. V shed 7 bases and J 1 base; nucleotides not matched to a gene: 3. CDR3 in DNA: TGTGCCATCACGGGACAGGCGTCCTACGAGCAGTACTTC. It is translated as CAITGQASYEQYF.

The rearrangement uses TRBV5-6 and TRBJ2-3; D is unclear. Trimming left V 0 bases short and J 1 base short, with 6 bases between. The CDR3 spans 14 residues. The germline V gene encodes CDR1 SGHDT and CDR2 YYEEEE. The CDR3, as DNA: TGTGCCAGCAGCTTGGAAGAGCGCACAGATACGCAGTATTTT. Its protein product is CASSLEERTDTQYF.

In the case of this clone: Relative to the germline gene, one junction end is altered; a read error may explain this. The V and J genes are TRBV7-7 and TRBJ2-2; D call uncertain. Germline lookup yields CDR1 SSHAT and CDR2 FNYEAQ (reference sequence). This CDR3 has 12 amino acids. CDR3 nucleotide sequence: TGTGCTAGCAGCGTACGGGCCGGGGAGCTGTTTTTT. Translation gives CASSVRAGELFF. The full variable domain, rest sourced from reference TRBV7-7 and TRBJ2-2, is GAGVSQSPRYKVTKRGQDVTLRCDPISSHATLYWYQQALGQGPEFLTYFNYEAQPDKSGLPSDRFSAERPEGSISTLTIQRTEQRDSAMYRCASSVRAGELFFGEGSRLTVL.

This clone was seen just once. The rearrangement joins TRBV3-1 (or the pseudogene TRBV3-2) to TRBJ2-7; D uncertain. The V gene's germline CDR1 is LGHDT and CDR2 YNNKEL (reference sequence). The CDR3 loop spans 15 amino acids. V was clipped by 4 bases and J by 3 bases, with 16 bases between them. CDR3 DNA sequence: TGTGCCAGCAGCCCATCAGTAGAGCGCGGCTACGAGCAGTACTTC. Translated: CASSPSVERGYEQYF.

V usage is TRBV9 and J usage is TRBJ2-7, with 7 bases that match TRBD1. The ends lost 0 bases at V and 6 bases at J; junction bases unmatched: 12. The CDR3 is made up of 16 amino acids. The germline V gene has CDR1 SGDLS and CDR2 YYNGEE. CDR3 amino acids: CASSVGTGGFGGEQYF. As DNA, the CDR3 is TGTGCCAGCAGCGTAGGGACAGGTGGTTTTGGCGGCGAGCAGTACTTC. The entire variable domain, with the rest obtained from reference TRBV9 and TRBJ2-7, is as follows: DSGVTQTPKHLITATGQRVTLRCSPRSGDLSVYWYQQSLDQGLQFLIQYYNGEERAKGNILERFSAQQFPDLHSELNLSSLELGDSALYFCASSVGTGGFGGEQYFGPGTRLTVT.

The chain has TRBV24-1 and TRBJ1-1; a possible D gene is TRBD1 (6 bases). CDR1 and CDR2 (germline): KGHDR, SFDVKD. The V and J ends lost 0 bases and 1 base respectively, with 17 bases between them. The CDR3 runs to 18 residues. This CDR3 reads CATSDLRSRGASNTEAFF. The CDR3 DNA sequence: TGTGCCACCAGTGATTTGCGGTCCAGGGGCGCCTCGAACACTGAAGCTTTCTTT.

The chain is built from TRBV5-6 and TRBJ2-6, with 7 bases that match TRBD1. J was trimmed by 0 bases and V by 5 bases; bases with no gene match: 11. This CDR3 spans 18 amino acids. In germline, CDR1 is SGHDT, CDR2 YYEEEE. DNA of the CDR3: TGTGCCAGCAGTATCGACAGGGATTGGAGCTCTGGGGCCAACGTCCTGACTTTC. This encodes CASSIDRDWSSGANVLTF.

This clone was counted a few times. The rearrangement uses TRBV30 and TRBJ2-1, with 10 bases aligning to TRBD2. Germline CDR1 is GTSNPN and CDR2 is SVGIG (reference sequence). The CDR3 runs to 14 residues. With 2 bases clipped from V and 12 bases from J, the junction kept 10 bases outside the gene matches. The CDR3 DNA follows: TGTGCCTGGAGTTCATCCGGTATAGCGGGAGGGCAGTTCTTC. This codes for CAWSSSGIAGGQFF. The full variable domain, with the rest looked up from reference TRBV30 and TRBJ2-1, is SQTIHQWPATLVQPVGSPLSLECTVEGTSNPNLYWYRQAAGRGLQLLFYSVGIGQISSEVPQNLSASRPQDRQFILSSKKLLLSDSGFYLCAWSSSGIAGGQFFGPGTRLTVL.

This clone is a singleton in its sample. The chain carries TRBV6-5 and TRBJ1-3, with D possibly being TRBD1 (5 bases). Trimming cost V 6 bases and J 6 bases, with 6 bases left between them. CDR3 length equals 11 residues. Germline CDR1 reads MNHEY; CDR2 reads SVGAGI. The CDR3 loop reads CASRGENTIYF. The CDR3 DNA reads TGTGCCAGCAGGGGGGAAAACACCATATATTTT.

J is TRBJ1-2 and V is TRBV5-1; D is possibly TRBD1 (6 bases). Germline lookup yields CDR1 SGHRS and CDR2 YFSETQ. V lost 3 bases, J lost 2 bases, and 11 bases lay in between. The CDR3 covers 14 residues. CDR3 protein: CASSSAGANYGYTF. CDR3 nucleotides: TGCGCCAGCAGCTCGGCGGGGGCGAACTATGGCTACACCTTC.

The chain links TRBV4-1 to TRBJ2-7; TRBD1 matches at 8 bases. The CDR3 contains 17 residues. Germline CDR1 MGHRA, CDR2 YSYEKL. The ends lost 1 base at V and 5 bases at J; junction bases unmatched: 13. The CDR3 spells CASSQGRVGTGQHEQYF. Written as DNA, the CDR3 is TGCGCCAGCAGCCAAGGGAGGGTCGGGACAGGCCAGCACGAGCAGTACTTC.

This chain uses TRBV6-5 with TRBJ1-5, with a tentative D call TRBD1 (5 bases). This CDR3 is built from 15 residues. CDR1 is MNHEY and CDR2 is SVGAGI in the germline V gene. V was cut by 6 bases and J by 6 bases, with 18 bases left in between. Here the CDR3 DNA reads TGTGCCAGCAGCTTGGGGACGGCAGCGGCTCAGCCCCAGCATTTT. Translating it yields CASSLGTAAAQPQHF.

The chain is built from TRBV5-8 and TRBJ1-4; 11 positions match TRBD1. The trim removed 3 bases at V and 8 bases at J, leaving 12 bases unmatched. The CDR3 is made up of 17 amino acids. Germline V gives CDR1 SGHTS, CDR2 YDEGEE. The CDR3 DNA is TGTGCCAGCAGCTGGACAGGGGGCCGGGCGGGGTCGGAAAAACTGTTTTTT. Translation gives CASSWTGGRAGSEKLFF.